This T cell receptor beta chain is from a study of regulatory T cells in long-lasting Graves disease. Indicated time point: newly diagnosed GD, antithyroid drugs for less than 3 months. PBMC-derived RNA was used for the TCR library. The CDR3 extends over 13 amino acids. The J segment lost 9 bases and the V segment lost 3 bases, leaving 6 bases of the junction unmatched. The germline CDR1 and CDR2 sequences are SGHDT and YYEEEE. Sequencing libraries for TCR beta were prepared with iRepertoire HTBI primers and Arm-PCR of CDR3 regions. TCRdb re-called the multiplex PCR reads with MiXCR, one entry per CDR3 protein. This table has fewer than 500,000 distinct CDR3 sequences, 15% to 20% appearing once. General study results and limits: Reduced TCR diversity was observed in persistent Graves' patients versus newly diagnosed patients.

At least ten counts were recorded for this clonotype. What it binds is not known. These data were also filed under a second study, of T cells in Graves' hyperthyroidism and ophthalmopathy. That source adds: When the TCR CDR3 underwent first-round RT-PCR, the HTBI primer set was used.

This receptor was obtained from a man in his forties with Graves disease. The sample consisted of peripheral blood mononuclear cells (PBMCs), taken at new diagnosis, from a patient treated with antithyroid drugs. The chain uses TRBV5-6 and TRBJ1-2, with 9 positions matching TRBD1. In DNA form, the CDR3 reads TGTGCCAGCAGCTGGGGACAGGGCTCGAGCTACACCTTC. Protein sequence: CASSWGQGSSYTF.